This T cell receptor beta chain was retrieved from a study of CD8+ T cells in alopecia areata. Study-wide background: The duration of tofacitinib was 6 to 18 months, with 6 months off drug afterward. Study-level results: For lesional scalp, especially alopecia totalis/universalis, clonality was higher than in normal scalp. Researchers reported that TCR sharing among patients proved less clear than in mice, possibly HLA-linked.

Germline CDR1 is MDHEN and CDR2 is SYDVKM. The CDR3 spans 15 residues. J gave up 9 bases and V 6 bases, and 13 bases lay outside the gene matches. This clone showed up just a few times. The target antigen is unknown. In alopecia areata patients, both lesional scalp punch biopsies and peripheral blood were collected. Sequencing relied on a cDNA template that was reverse transcribed from extracted RNA. Only in-frame clones appear in the TCRdb table, and some are missing; sequencing was by immunoSEQ multiplex PCR. Of 90,000 to 100,000 clones in the sample, around two fifths are singletons; the top ten hold 0.75% to 0.8%.

The specimen was CD4+ T cells sorted from blood. The gene calls are TRBV28 and TRBJ2-7; 11 bases are shared with TRBD1. The clonotype comes from a human donor with alopecia areata. The CDR3 nucleotides are TGTGCCAGCAGGGGAATGGACAGGGGGCTCGGATGGCAGTACTTC. Translating gives CASRGMDRGLGWQYF.